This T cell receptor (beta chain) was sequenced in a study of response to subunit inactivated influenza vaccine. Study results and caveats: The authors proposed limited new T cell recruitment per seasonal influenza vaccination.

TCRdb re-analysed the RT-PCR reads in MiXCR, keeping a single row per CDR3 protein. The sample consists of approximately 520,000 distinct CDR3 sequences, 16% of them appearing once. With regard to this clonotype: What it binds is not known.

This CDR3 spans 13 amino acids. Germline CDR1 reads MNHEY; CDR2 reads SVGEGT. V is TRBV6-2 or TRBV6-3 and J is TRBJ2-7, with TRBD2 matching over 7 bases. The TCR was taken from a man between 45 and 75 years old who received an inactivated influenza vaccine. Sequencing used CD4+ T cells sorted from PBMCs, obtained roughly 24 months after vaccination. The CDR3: CGTRLAATYEQYF. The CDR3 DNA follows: TGTGGGACGAGGCTAGCGGCTACCTACGAGCAGTACTTC.